A selection of T cell receptor beta chains follows, all from one sample in a study of CD8+CD57+ T cells in acquired aplastic anemia. Using its own MiXCR run on the reads, TCRdb lists one record per CDR3 protein. The sample lists about 160,000 distinct CDR3 sequences; approximately 40% were seen once. Material for sequencing was sorted CD4+, CD8+, or CD8+CD57+ T cells (not recorded which) from PBMCs. The receptor source for this set is a human donor in good health. Both conserved end residues are part of each CDR3. D genes are given only for firm matches. Only some rows state a clone size, as once, few, many or a class for expanded clones.

J gene | clone size | V gene | D gene | CDR3 protein | CDR3 DNA
TRBJ2-3 | once | TRBV7-9 | TRBD2 | CASSQLAGDLDTQYF | TGTGCCAGCAGCCAACTAGCGGGGGATTTAGATACGCAGTATTTT
TRBJ2-7 | many | TRBV5-8 | TRBD1 | CASSLAQGAYEQYF | TGTGCCAGCAGCTTGGCACAGGGGGCGTACGAGCAGTACTTC
TRBJ1-1 | NA | TRBV7-2 | NA | CASSFKAGTEAFF | TGTGCCAGCAGCTTCAAGGCTGGCACTGAAGCTTTCTTT
TRBJ2-5 | NA | TRBV20-1 | TRBD2 | CSARDLGRAGETQYF | TGCAGTGCTAGAGATCTGGGGAGGGCGGGAGAGACCCAGTACTTC
TRBJ1-2 | many | TRBV6-1 | TRBD1 | CASRTGTGIGYTF | TGTGCCAGCAGAACCGGGACAGGGATTGGCTACACCTTC
TRBJ1-2 | many | TRBV7-9 | NA | CASSLSQNANYGYTF | TGTGCCAGCAGCTTATCGCAGAACGCTAACTATGGCTACACCTTC
TRBJ2-2 | NA | TRBV10-3 | NA | CAITPGNTGGLFF | TGTGCCATCACTCCAGGGAACACCGGGGGGCTGTTCTTT
TRBJ2-1 | NA | TRBV25-1 | NA | CASSVRGTWNSNEQFF | TGTGCCAGCAGTGTACGGGGCACGTGGAATTCCAATGAGCAGTTCTTC
TRBJ1-6 | few | TRBV9 | NA | CASSVEGNSPLHF | TGTGCCAGCAGCGTAGAGGGGAATTCACCCCTCCACTTT
TRBJ1-2 | NA | TRBV12-3/TRBV12-4 | NA | CASSLGDGGIYGYTF | TGTGCCAGCAGTTTAGGGGACGGTGGGATATATGGCTACACCTTC
TRBJ2-1 | NA | TRBV20-1 | TRBD2 | CSAPVLANEQFF | TGCAGTGCTCCAGTACTAGCGAATGAGCAGTTCTTC
TRBJ2-3 | few | TRBV7-3 | TRBD1 | CASSPGTDTDTQYF | TGTGCCAGCAGCCCTGGGACAGACACAGATACGCAGTATTTT
TRBJ1-6 | medium-sized | TRBV10-3 | TRBD1 | CAIRPTGSNSPLHF | TGTGCCATCAGGCCGACAGGGAGTAATTCACCCCTCCACTTT
TRBJ2-1 | NA | TRBV15 | NA | CATSREDRSYNEQFF | TGTGCCACCAGCAGAGAGGATCGCTCCTACAATGAGCAGTTCTTC
TRBJ2-2 | many | TRBV20-1 | NA | CSARRTAGSGELFF | TGCAGTGCGCGGCGAACCGCAGGGTCCGGGGAGCTGTTTTTT
TRBJ1-6 | many | TRBV6-1 | NA | CASRDQRSVVSPLHF | TGTGCCAGCAGGGATCAGAGGTCAGTGGTTTCACCCCTCCACTTT
TRBJ2-6 | many | TRBV7-9 | NA | CASSFAGANVLTF | TGTGCCAGCAGCTTCGCTGGGGCCAACGTCCTGACTTTC
TRBJ2-2 | NA | TRBV11-2 | TRBD1 | CASSLGDRGIGELFF | TGTGCCAGCAGCTTAGGGGACAGGGGAATCGGGGAGCTGTTTTTT
TRBJ1-3 | NA | TRBV24-1 | NA | CATSDPPGQSSGNTISF | TGTGCCACCAGTGATCCCCCTGGACAGTCCTCTGGAAACACCATATCTTTT
TRBJ2-3 | NA | TRBV7-8 | TRBD2 | CASSLGLAGSGTDTQYF | TGTGCCAGCAGCTTAGGACTAGCGGGGTCCGGCACAGATACGCAGTATTTT
TRBJ2-3 | NA | TRBV9 | NA | CASTKYDDTQYF | TGTGCCAGCACGAAGTACGACGATACGCAGTATTTT
TRBJ1-5 | NA | TRBV18 | TRBD1 | CASSRGTDNQPQHF | TGTGCCAGCTCACGCGGGACAGACAATCAGCCCCAGCATTTT
TRBJ2-7 | NA | TRBV30 | NA | CAWSKIYEQYF | TGTGCCTGGAGTAAAATCTACGAGCAGTACTTC
TRBJ2-5 | many | TRBV5-6 | TRBD1 | CASSSDRGQETQYF | TGTGCCAGCAGCTCGGACAGGGGGCAAGAGACCCAGTACTTC
TRBJ2-5 | NA | TRBV9 | NA | CASSPNRGGETQYF | TGTGCCAGCAGCCCAAACAGGGGAGGAGAGACCCAGTACTTC
TRBJ1-4 | few | TRBV6-2/TRBV6-3 | NA | CASSYPWTNEKLFF | TGTGCCAGCAGTTATCCTTGGACTAATGAAAAACTGTTTTTT
TRBJ2-1 | many | TRBV7-8 | NA | CASSLVTGAGVDEQFF | TGTGCCAGCAGCTTAGTTACGGGGGCCGGTGTGGATGAGCAGTTCTTC
TRBJ2-5 | many | TRBV5-1 | NA | CASSLGLGEETQYF | TGCGCCAGCAGCTTGGGACTAGGGGAAGAGACCCAGTACTTC
TRBJ2-7 | NA | TRBV20-1 | NA | CSASRRSYEQYF | TGCAGTGCTAGTAGGCGGAGCTACGAGCAGTACTTC
TRBJ1-4 | NA | TRBV2 | NA | CASTKALVNEKLFF | TGTGCCAGCACAAAGGCGTTAGTTAATGAAAAACTGTTTTTT
TRBJ1-2 | NA | TRBV24-1 | NA | CATSDGGPRSYGYTF | TGTGCCACCAGTGATGGGGGACCGCGCAGCTATGGCTACACCTTC
TRBJ2-1 | many | TRBV6-5 | NA | CASSLKGHEQFF | TGTGCCAGCAGTTTGAAGGGTCATGAGCAGTTCTTC
TRBJ1-2 | NA | TRBV10-1 | NA | CASSATPSLYGYTF | TGCGCCAGCAGTGCCACACCCTCATTATATGGCTACACCTTC
TRBJ2-7 | few | TRBV9 | TRBD1 | CASRTGGNEQYF | TGTGCCAGCAGGACAGGGGGCAACGAGCAGTACTTC
TRBJ2-7 | NA | TRBV19 | TRBD1 | CASSTGQDPSYEQYF | TGTGCCAGTAGTACCGGACAGGATCCCAGCTACGAGCAGTACTTC
TRBJ2-1 | NA | TRBV2 | TRBD2 | CASTLLALNNEQFF | TGTGCCAGCACCCTACTAGCGTTAAACAATGAGCAGTTCTTC
TRBJ2-7 | few | TRBV18 | NA | CASLPTEYEQYF | TGTGCCAGCCTTCCGACAGAATACGAGCAGTACTTC
TRBJ2-6 | NA | TRBV19 | TRBD1 | CASSTQGYGANVLTF | TGTGCCAGTAGTACACAGGGGTACGGGGCCAACGTCCTGACTTTC
TRBJ2-1 | NA | TRBV6-5 | TRBD1 | CASSGVGDRLYNEQFF | TGTGCCAGCAGTGGGGTGGGGGACAGGCTCTACAATGAGCAGTTCTTC
TRBJ2-7 | NA | TRBV7-2 | NA | CATNEGNSYEQYF | TGTGCCACCAATGAGGGGAACTCCTACGAGCAGTACTTC
TRBJ2-1 | NA | TRBV7-3 | NA | CASSLMSQPQQFF | TGTGCCAGCAGCTTAATGAGCCAGCCTCAGCAGTTCTTC
TRBJ1-2 | many | TRBV12-3/TRBV12-4 | NA | CASSSGRTASNYGYTF | TGTGCCAGCAGTTCGGGGAGGACAGCTTCTAACTATGGCTACACCTTC
TRBJ1-1 | NA | TRBV7-3 | TRBD1 | CASRRQGAFF | TGTGCCAGCAGACGACAGGGGGCTTTCTTT
TRBJ1-2 | many | TRBV6-1 | NA | CASQTGYGYTF | TGTGCCAGTCAGACAGGCTATGGCTACACCTTC
TRBJ1-6 | many | TRBV7-3 | NA | CASSLSRQANSPLHF | TGTGCCAGCAGCTTATCAAGACAGGCTAATTCACCCCTCCACTTT
TRBJ2-2 | NA | TRBV10-3 | TRBD2 | CAISETSANTGELFF | TGTGCCATCAGTGAGACTAGCGCTAACACCGGGGAGCTGTTTTTT
TRBJ2-1 | NA | TRBV10-3 | NA | CAITPGTSGQNEQFF | TGTGCCATCACCCCCGGGACCAGCGGCCAGAATGAGCAGTTCTTC
TRBJ1-1 | NA | TRBV6-1 | NA | CASWGSGTEAFF | TGTGCCAGCTGGGGCTCAGGCACTGAAGCTTTCTTT
TRBJ2-1 | few | TRBV5-4 | TRBD2 | CASSSTSYSYNEQFF | TGTGCCAGCAGCTCGACTAGCTATTCCTACAATGAGCAGTTCTTC
TRBJ2-1 | NA | TRBV10-3 | NA | CAIRGGMDYEQFF | TGTGCCATCAGAGGAGGGATGGACTATGAGCAGTTCTTC
TRBJ2-1 | NA | TRBV11-3 | NA | CASSPVWGYEQFF | TGTGCCAGCAGCCCAGTTTGGGGATATGAGCAGTTCTTC
TRBJ1-1 | NA | TRBV6-5 | NA | CASSPRGPAEAFF | TGTGCCAGCAGTCCCAGGGGCCCGGCTGAAGCTTTCTTT
TRBJ1-2 | many | TRBV9 | TRBD1 | CASSGGDRGNYGYTF | TGTGCCAGCAGCGGGGGGGACAGGGGTAACTATGGCTACACCTTC
TRBJ2-2 | NA | TRBV5-1 | TRBD2 | CASSLAIASGTGELSF | TGCGCCAGCAGCTTGGCCATCGCTAGCGGCACCGGGGAGCTGTCTTTT
TRBJ2-1 | NA | TRBV10-2 | TRBD2 | CASRTSSGQTSSEQFF | TGCGCCAGCAGGACCTCTAGCGGCCAAACGAGCTCTGAGCAGTTCTTC
TRBJ2-7 | NA | TRBV25-1 | TRBD2 | CASSGAGGPQSYEQYF | TGTGCCAGCAGTGGGGCGGGAGGTCCTCAGTCCTACGAGCAGTACTTC
TRBJ2-7 | once | TRBV20-1 | TRBD2 | CSARFPGLGGRYEQYF | TGCAGTGCTAGATTCCCGGGACTAGGGGGGCGCTACGAGCAGTACTTC
TRBJ2-2 | NA | TRBV7-2 | TRBD2 | CASRISGRNTGELFF | TGTGCCAGCAGGATAAGCGGGAGAAACACCGGGGAGCTGTTTTTT
TRBJ1-1 | many | TRBV5-1 | TRBD1 | CASSLSGQGVTEAFF | TGCGCCAGCAGCCTCTCGGGACAGGGGGTCACTGAAGCTTTCTTT